The source of this T cell receptor beta chain is a study of type 1 regulatory T cells. Whole-study results and caveats: Compared with non-type 1 regulatory T cells, type 1 regulatory T cells showed a more restricted TCR repertoire.

The length of the CDR3 is 13 residues. The germline CDR1 and CDR2 sequences are GTSNPN and SVGIG (reference sequence). Trimming shortened V by 1 base and J by 6 bases, and 7 bases separated the two germline ends. In the case of this clonotype: Its antigen is unknown.

TCRdb reprocessed the reads via MiXCR and lists one record per CDR3 protein. This sample carries about 69,000 distinct CDR3 sequences, around 20% of them seen once, and the ten largest clones take 8.3%. This TCR came from a human donor in good health. The chain links TRBV30 to TRBJ1-6; D ambiguous. The sample was cultured type 1 regulatory T (Tr1) cells, either the whole culture or a sorted fraction (not recorded which). The CDR3 protein is CAWSGQSNSPLHF. CDR3 DNA sequence: TGTGCCTGGAGTGGGCAGTCTAATTCACCCCTCCACTTT.